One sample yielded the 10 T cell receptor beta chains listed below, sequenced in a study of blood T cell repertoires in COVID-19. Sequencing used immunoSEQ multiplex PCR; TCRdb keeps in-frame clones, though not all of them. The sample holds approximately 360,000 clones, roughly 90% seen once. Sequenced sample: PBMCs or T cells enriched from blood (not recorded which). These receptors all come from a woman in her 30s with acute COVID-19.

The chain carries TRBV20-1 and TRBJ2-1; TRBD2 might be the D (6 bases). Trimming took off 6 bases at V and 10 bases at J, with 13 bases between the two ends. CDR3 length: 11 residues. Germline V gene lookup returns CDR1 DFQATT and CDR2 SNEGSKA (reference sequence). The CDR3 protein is CSAPGVDEQFF. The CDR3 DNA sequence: TGCAGTGCCCCGGGGGTCGACGAGCAGTTCTTC.

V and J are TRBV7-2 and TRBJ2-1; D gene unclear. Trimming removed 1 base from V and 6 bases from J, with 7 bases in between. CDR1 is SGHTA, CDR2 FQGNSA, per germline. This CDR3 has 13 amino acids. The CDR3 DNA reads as TGTGCCAGCAGCTTAGTAACCGGCAATGAGCAGTTCTTC. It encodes CASSLVTGNEQFF.

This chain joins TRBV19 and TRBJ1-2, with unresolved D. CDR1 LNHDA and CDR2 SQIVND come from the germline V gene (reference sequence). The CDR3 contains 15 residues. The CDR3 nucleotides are TGTGCAACGGCTCGCAGGTCAGAAGCTAACTATGGCTACACCTTC. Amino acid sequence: CATARRSEANYGYTF.

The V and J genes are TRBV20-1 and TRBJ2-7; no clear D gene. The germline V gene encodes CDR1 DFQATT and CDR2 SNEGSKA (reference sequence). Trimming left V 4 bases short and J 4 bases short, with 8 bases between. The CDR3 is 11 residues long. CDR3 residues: CSAKTTYEQYF. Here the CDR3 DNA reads TGCAGTGCTAAGACGACTTACGAGCAGTACTTC.

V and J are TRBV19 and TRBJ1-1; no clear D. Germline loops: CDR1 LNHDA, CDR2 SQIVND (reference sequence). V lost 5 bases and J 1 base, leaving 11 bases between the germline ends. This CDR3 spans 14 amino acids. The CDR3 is CASSAQAGNTEAFF. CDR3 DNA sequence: TGTGCCAGTAGTGCGCAGGCAGGGAACACTGAAGCTTTCTTT.

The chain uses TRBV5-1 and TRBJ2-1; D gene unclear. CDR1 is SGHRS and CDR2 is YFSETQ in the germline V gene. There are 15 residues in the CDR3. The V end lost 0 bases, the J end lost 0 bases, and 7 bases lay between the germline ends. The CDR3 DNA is TGCGCCAGCAGCTTGGCGCCTAGCTCCTACAATGAGCAGTTCTTC. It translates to CASSLAPSSYNEQFF.

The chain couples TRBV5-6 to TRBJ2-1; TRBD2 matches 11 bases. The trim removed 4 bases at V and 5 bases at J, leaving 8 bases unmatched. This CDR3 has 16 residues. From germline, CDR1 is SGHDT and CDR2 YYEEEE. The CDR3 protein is CASSPPGLAADNEQFF. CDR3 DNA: TGTGCCAGCAGCCCGCCGGGACTAGCGGCCGACAATGAGCAGTTCTTC. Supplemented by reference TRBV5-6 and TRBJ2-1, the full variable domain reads DAGVTQSPTHLIKTRGQQVTLRCSPKSGHDTVSWYQQALGQGPQFIFQYYEEEERQRGNFPDRFSGHQFPNYSSELNVNALLLGDSALYLCASSPPGLAADNEQFFGPGTRLTVL.

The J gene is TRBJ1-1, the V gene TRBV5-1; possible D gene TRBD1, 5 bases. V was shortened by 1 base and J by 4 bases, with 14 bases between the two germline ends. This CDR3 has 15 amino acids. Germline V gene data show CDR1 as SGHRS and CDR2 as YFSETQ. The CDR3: CASSLFGEGSTEAFF. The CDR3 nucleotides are TGCGCCAGCAGCTTGTTTGGGGAGGGGAGCACTGAAGCTTTCTTT.

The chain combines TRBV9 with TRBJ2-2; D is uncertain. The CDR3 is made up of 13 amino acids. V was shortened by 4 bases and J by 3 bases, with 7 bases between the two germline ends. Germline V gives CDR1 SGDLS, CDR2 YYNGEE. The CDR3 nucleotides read TGTGCCAGCAGCCCAGAGGACACCGGGGAGCTGTTTTTT. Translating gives CASSPEDTGELFF.

As DNA, the CDR3 is TGTGCCAGTAGTCCAGACAGGGGGCTCGGAAAACTGTTTTTT. Protein product: CASSPDRGLGKLFF. This chain connects TRBV19 to TRBJ1-4; 10 positions agree with TRBD1. V was clipped by 5 bases and J by 10 bases; unmatched bases: 7. Germline loops: CDR1 LNHDA, CDR2 SQIVND (reference sequence). The CDR3 runs 14 residues.